The T cell receptor beta chain described here comes from a study of control samples from healthy donors and cancer patients. The assay was immunoSEQ multiplex PCR, and TCRdb's table has in-frame clones only and misses some. The table includes about 95,000 clones, around 81% detected once. J was trimmed by 5 bases and V by 3 bases; bases with no gene match: 6. In germline, CDR1 is SNHLY, CDR2 FYNNEI. CDR3 length equals 15 residues. This clonotype was obtained from a man aged 30 to 45 in good health. The chain has TRBV2 and TRBJ2-7, with 11 bases identical to TRBD1. The source material was blood. The CDR3 protein is CASSDRGQGGNEQYF. The CDR3, as DNA: TGTGCCAGCAGTGACCGGGGACAGGGGGGAAACGAGCAGTACTTC.